This TCR beta chain is drawn from a study of T cell responses to AZD1222 COVID-19 vaccine (dated by TCRdb to 2020 to 2023). The study in broad terms: A total of more than 230 trial participants underwent TCR sequencing, of whom 200 to 220 had received two doses of AZD1222 and 26 had received two doses of the MenACWY control vaccine. Trial participants were enrolled by age into 18-55, 56-69 and 70-plus year subgroups, with roughly 160, 29 and 62 TCR-sequenced participants respectively. General study outcomes and caveats: Because no day 14 peak-response samples were available, the repertoires could be characterized only after the peak T cell response. In the small 56-69-year group, the increase in depth fell short of significance, most likely because of low power. Conclusions about previously exposed vaccinees are limited because only six or seven AZD1222 recipients were SARS-CoV-2 seropositive at baseline. Nearly half of unique spike-specific TCRs reportedly recognized epitopes outside regions mutated in the B.1.351 and B.1.1.7 variants. Participants were mostly white British and included more females than males, and it was suggested by the authors that clonal diversity may have been underestimated. After two AZD1222 doses, spike-specific TCR breadth and depth were significantly higher than at day 0 and than in MenACWY recipients. The whole spike protein was spanned by vaccine-associated CD4 TCRs, and dominant responses were seen in regions 160-218 and 743-854.

Concerning this clone: Its antigen is not yet known. No base quality information exists; no much larger clone differs at one position.

The CDR3 regions of human TCRbeta chains were analyzed by immunosequencing. The authors' pipeline ran thus. Repertoire TCRs were matched against a reference library of SARS-CoV-2-specific TCRs generated with the MIRA antigen-specificity platform. Breadth was defined as the fraction of unique TCRs that were SARS-CoV-2-associated. Depth was defined as the fraction of total T cells that were SARS-CoV-2-associated. Using the MIRA data, each spike-specific TCR was assigned both to the spike region to which the TCR was reactive and to a CD4 or CD8 class. Log10-transformed breadth and depth values were compared by one-way ANOVA with Sidak's multiple comparisons tests. As stored in TCRdb, this immuneACCESS dataset retains in-frame rearrangements with V and J assigned. A fraction of the clones does not appear; measured against another copy, unresolved V genes explain less than half of the discrepancy, and the remainder lacks a known reason. V and J calls and clone size are those listed in that table; D and trimming were worked out from the DNA. This sample has over 100,000 clones in its table, and roughly 90% of those were observed once. The ten largest clones capture approximately 2.6% of the sample.

The CDR3 covers 15 residues, taking in both the cysteine and the phenylalanine. Of the read, only the CDR3 DNA is kept; its 45 bases are in frame from base 1. V is reduced by 6 bases and J by 7 bases, leaving a spacing of 18 bases between them. From a lookup of the germline V gene, CDR1 and CDR2 are MNHEY and SVGAGI. Taken with the paper, the label for time point translates to: about 28 days (+/-7) after the second vaccine dose. AZD1222 recipients whose second dose came at about 4 weeks and those whose second dose came at about 12 weeks were combined into one group, since spike-specific TCR depth and breadth did not differ between the two schedules. Samples from vaccinated people were obtained from the UK trials COV001 and COV002, which included a single-blind randomized controlled phase 2/3 trial of AZD1222 (ChAdOx1 nCoV-19) in healthy adults. Trial participant PBMC samples were collected at day 0 and day 28 after the second dose for TCRbeta chain sequencing.

Sequenced here: peripheral blood, sampled 28 days after the second AZD1222 dose. Recombination connected TRBV6-5 to TRBJ1-4; a confident D gene designation cannot be given. This receptor was identified in an adult who received the AZD1222 COVID-19 vaccine. CDR3 protein: CASSPLGRGGEKLFF. The nucleotides are TGTGCCAGCAGCCCCCTCGGACGGGGAGGTGAAAAACTGTTTTTT.